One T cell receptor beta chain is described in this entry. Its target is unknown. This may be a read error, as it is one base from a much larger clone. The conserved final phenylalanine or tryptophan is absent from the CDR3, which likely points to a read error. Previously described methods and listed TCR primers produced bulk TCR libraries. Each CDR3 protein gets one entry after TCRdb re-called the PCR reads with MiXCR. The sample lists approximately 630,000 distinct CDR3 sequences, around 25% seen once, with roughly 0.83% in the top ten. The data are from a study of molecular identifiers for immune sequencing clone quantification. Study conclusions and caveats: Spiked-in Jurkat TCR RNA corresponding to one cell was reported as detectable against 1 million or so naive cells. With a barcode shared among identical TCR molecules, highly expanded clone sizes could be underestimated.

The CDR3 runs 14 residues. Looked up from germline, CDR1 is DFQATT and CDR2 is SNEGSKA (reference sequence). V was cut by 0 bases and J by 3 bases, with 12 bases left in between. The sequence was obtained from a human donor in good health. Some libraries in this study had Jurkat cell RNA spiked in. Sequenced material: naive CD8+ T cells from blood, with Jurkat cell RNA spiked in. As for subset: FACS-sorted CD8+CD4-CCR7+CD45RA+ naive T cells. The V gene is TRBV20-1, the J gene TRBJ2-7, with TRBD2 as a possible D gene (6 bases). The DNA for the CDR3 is TGCAGTGCTAGAGACCGGTCGGGGGACTACGAGCAGTACTCC. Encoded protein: CSARDRSGDYEQYS.